The present T cell receptor (beta chain) was sequenced within a study of vaccination and CD4 T cells after COVID-19 (dated by TCRdb to the early 2020s). For the wider study: Convalescent patients had a positive SARS-CoV-2 result on nasal swab PCR, and of these patients, 8 or 9 had mild disease and one had severe disease. In the convalescent cohort there were six males and four females, among whom were two Hispanic individuals, seven Caucasians, two Asians and one multiracial person. Participants got two doses of the Pfizer-BioNTech BNT162b2 vaccine (n=8) or two doses of the Moderna mRNA-1273 vaccine (n=2). Post-COVID blood samples from convalescent patients were collected a median of around 110 days after diagnosis, with a range of roughly 30 to 170 days. Post-vaccine blood samples were collected a median of around 70 days after the second vaccine dose, ranging from about 14 to 241 days. For stimulating the cultures, overlapping spike peptide pools were used, derived from SARS-CoV-2 as well as from the common cold coronaviruses HCoV-NL63, HCoV-OC43 and HCoV-229E. Control cultures received a CEFX viral epitope pool as the positive control, an HIV-1 Nef peptide pool as the negative control, or no peptide. The spike-specific CD4+ TCR repertoire was compared before and after mRNA vaccination in over nine COVID-19 convalescent patients and several infection-naive healthy vaccine recipients.

Worth noting for this clonotype: It has no known antigen specificity. The input lacks base qualities; no much larger clone sits a single base away.

As encoded in the germline V gene, CDR1 is SGHRS while CDR2 is YFSETQ. Trimming costs V 5 bases and J 4 bases, and their ends lie 21 bases apart. There are 16 amino acids in the CDR3, from cysteine to phenylalanine inclusive. Only the CDR3 portion is preserved as DNA: 48 bases, with reading frame beginning at the first base. Libraries were built with PCR. At the Johns Hopkins FTIC core, DNA from the cultured CD4+ T cells underwent TCR sequencing with the Oncomine TCR Beta short-read assay. The QIAamp micro DNA kit was used to extract genomic DNA from the cultured CD4+ T cells. Oncomine TCR Beta libraries made from cultured CD4+ T cells were pooled using unique dual indexes and sequenced on an Illumina iSeq 100. As for the original processing: Non-productive sequences were filtered out, and CDR3s that did not start with C, did not end with F or W, or were shorter than 7 amino acids were discarded. Antigen-specific clonotypes were identified with the MANAFEST web application by comparing peptide-stimulated wells with reference and other culture wells. Positive clones required FDR below 0.05, an odds ratio above 5, and productive frequency above 0.1% in at least two of three replicate wells. A clonotype counted as cross-reactive if it showed significant expansion both in the SARS-CoV-2 spike wells and in at least one common cold coronavirus spike condition. Levenshtein distances (stringdist) and unrooted phylogenetic trees (ape) in R version 3.6.1 were used to assess CDR3 homology. TCRdb itself trimmed the public reads at Q25 with fastp, ran MiXCR and retained productive beta chains. Rows merge per CDR3 protein into single entries with the most common DNA and genes. TCRdb's processing, not the study's, gives the V and J calls here. The sample records about 13,000 distinct CDR3 sequences, 50% to 60% of which are singletons. Together, the top ten hold approximately 17% of the sample.

The label giving this sample's treatment or condition can be read as: approximately 11-day PBMC culture with coronavirus spike peptide pools or control peptides (ViraFEST assay). The ViraFEST assay was used in the study, in which antigen-specific T cells were expanded with peptide pools and expanded clonotypes were subsequently identified by TCR sequencing. The convalescent patients' positive SARS-CoV-2 PCR tests fell between March and December 2020, which was before the Alpha, Beta and Delta variants emerged in the United States. Roughly 2.1 million PBMCs per well were cultured in IMDM with approximately 5.2% human AB serum and 8.5 to 10 IU/ml IL-2, plus 10 ug/ml peptide pools. Half of the culture medium was replaced with fresh IL-2-containing medium on days 3 and 7. Once the cells had been in culture for approximately 10 days, the EasySep CD4+ T cell isolation kit was used to isolate CD4+ T cells by negative selection. PBMCs were separated from whole blood using Ficoll-Paque Plus gradient centrifugation and then either used fresh or cryopreserved at -140C. Each culture condition was generally run in triplicate wells.

Study-wide conclusions, independent of this receptor: Relatively few convalescent patients were included in the study, and early timepoints after natural infection were not analyzed. The median count of SARS-CoV-2-reactive clonotypes went up from 20 to 25 after infection to 38 after vaccination, although the change was not significant. Among the post-vaccine SARS-CoV-2-reactive clones in convalescent patients, a median approximately 90% showed up only after vaccination, which suggests vaccine-specific priming. Of the vaccine-specific clones found in convalescent patients, nearly all (304 of 307) were mono-reactive for SARS-CoV-2 spike instead of being cross-reactive with common cold coronaviruses.

This sequence uses TRBV5-1 and TRBJ1-2; no D gene can be assigned with confidence. The origin of this receptor is a human donor with COVID-19. Sequencing used cultured CD4+ T cells from blood, obtained after SARS-CoV-2 vaccination. The CDR3: CASRRSADITSYGYTF. The bases are TGCGCCAGCAGACGCAGCGCGGATATCACGAGCTATGGCTACACCTTC.